This is a list of T cell receptor beta chains from one sample in a study of T cell repertoires in cytomegalovirus infection. Their specific antigens are unknown. TCRdb re-called the reads with MiXCR, one entry per CDR3 protein. The sample contains some 700,000 distinct CDR3 sequences, roughly 33% of which appear only once. The sequencing here drew on cultured PBMCs, taken from culture after CMV antigen stimulation. These receptors were taken from a human donor in good health (CMV status not recorded). Some clones in this sample may be carry-over from other donors' samples. Both conserved end residues are part of each CDR3. Fields, in order: clone size, J gene, D gene, V gene, CDR3 protein, CDR3 DNA. D genes are given only for firm matches. Only part of the rows carry a size: once, few, many, or a class if the clone is expanded.

once TRBJ2-3 TRBD2 TRBV2 CASSGNSGLAADSDTDTQYF TGTGCCAGCAGCGGGAACTCGGGACTAGCGGCCGATTCCGACACAGATACGCAGTATTTT
few TRBJ2-2 TRBD1 TRBV12-3/TRBV12-4 CASVRGTGVNTGELFF TGTGCCAGTGTTAGGGGGACAGGCGTTAACACCGGGGAGCTGTTTTTT
NA TRBJ2-1 NA TRBV20-1 CSAPALNNEQFF TGCAGTGCTCCGGCGCTTAACAATGAGCAGTTCTTC
NA TRBJ1-3 NA TRBV6-5 CASSYSTGVGGNTIYF TGTGCCAGCAGTTACTCGACTGGGGTGGGTGGAAACACCATATATTTT
few TRBJ2-1 TRBD2 TRBV7-6 CASSLARTSGRVGDEQFF TGTGCCAGCAGCTTAGCGCGGACTAGCGGGAGGGTCGGCGATGAGCAGTTCTTC
few TRBJ2-3 NA TRBV7-2 CASSLGQFFGTDTQYF NA
NA TRBJ1-5 NA TRBV4-2 CASKRLGGPYSNQPQHF TGTGCCAGCAAACGGTTGGGGGGCCCCTATAGCAATCAGCCCCAGCATTTT
NA TRBJ1-2 TRBD1 TRBV20-1 CSARTGRNYGYTF TGCAGTGCTCGGACAGGGCGAAACTATGGCTACACCTTC
NA TRBJ2-7 NA TRBV11-2 CASSLNPSASSYEQYF TGTGCCAGCAGCTTAAATCCTAGCGCTAGCTCCTACGAGCAGTACTTC
NA TRBJ2-1 NA TRBV7-9 CASSQPRDGNEQFF TGTGCCAGCAGCCAACCCCGGGACGGCAATGAGCAGTTCTTC
few TRBJ2-1 NA TRBV4-3 CASSQVPLKTGRGHNEQFF TGCGCCAGCAGCCAAGTTCCACTAAAGACCGGGCGGGGCCACAATGAGCAGTTCTTC
few TRBJ1-1 TRBD1 TRBV19 CASSMDRGADEAFF TGTGCCAGTAGTATGGACAGGGGAGCAGACGAAGCTTTCTTT
few TRBJ2-3 NA TRBV6-2/TRBV6-3 CATSYPGMTDTQYF TGTGCCACCAGTTACCCCGGGATGACAGATACGCAGTATTTT
few TRBJ2-1 NA TRBV11-2 CASSLFTSSGEQFF TGTGCCAGCAGCTTATTCACTAGCAGCGGTGAGCAGTTCTTC
NA TRBJ2-1 NA TRBV7-6 CASSPGTKEQFF TGTGCCAGCAGCCCCGGGACCAAAGAGCAGTTCTTC
NA TRBJ2-3 TRBD2 TRBV7-2 CASSRRRSGISTDTQYF TGTGCCAGCAGCAGACGTCGGAGCGGGATTAGCACAGATACGCAGTATTTT
NA TRBJ2-1 TRBD2 TRBV5-1 CASSPTLAGAPHEQFF TGCGCCAGCAGCCCGACTCTAGCGGGGGCCCCTCATGAGCAGTTCTTC
NA TRBJ2-1 NA TRBV6-1 CASRSPRSNEQFF TGTGCCAGCCGCTCCCCACGGTCCAATGAGCAGTTCTTC
few TRBJ1-1 TRBD1 TRBV7-9 CASSRGTGERPEAFF TGTGCCAGCAGCAGAGGGACAGGGGAGAGACCTGAAGCTTTCTTT
few TRBJ1-4 NA TRBV4-3 CASSQEVGQGGEKLFF TGCGCCAGCAGCCAAGAAGTCGGGCAGGGAGGAGAAAAACTGTTTTTT
NA TRBJ2-5 TRBD2 TRBV6-2/TRBV6-3 CASSYPVLAGDQETQYF TGTGCCAGCAGTTACCCGGTCCTAGCGGGCGACCAAGAGACCCAGTACTTC
once TRBJ2-7 NA TRBV5-4 CASSLGWGAHEQYF TGTGCCAGCAGCTTGGGTTGGGGAGCTCACGAGCAGTACTTC
NA TRBJ1-2 NA TRBV5-1 CASSWGERGVTF TGCGCCAGCAGCTGGGGAGAGAGAGGGGTCACCTTC
once TRBJ2-1 NA TRBV11-2 CASSLGASIINEQFF TGTGCCAGCAGCTTAGGGGCTAGCATAATCAATGAGCAGTTCTTC
few TRBJ1-5 NA TRBV12-3/TRBV12-4 CASSLVGGSPNQPQHF TGTGCCAGCAGTTTAGTAGGGGGGTCCCCCAATCAGCCCCAGCATTTT
NA TRBJ2-7 NA TRBV7-2 CASSLGGGRVNSYEQYF TGTGCCAGCAGCTTAGGGGGCGGGCGGGTCAACTCCTACGAGCAGTACTTC
NA TRBJ1-5 NA TRBV12-3/TRBV12-4 CASSRPPQPQHF TGTGCCAGCAGCCGACCCCCTCAGCCCCAGCATTTT
NA TRBJ1-5 NA TRBV29-1 CSVAGTDSNQPQHF TGCAGCGTTGCAGGGACCGATAGCAATCAGCCCCAGCATTTT
NA TRBJ2-2 TRBD1 TRBV15 CATSGGDREAGELFF TGTGCCACCAGCGGGGGGGACAGGGAGGCCGGGGAGCTGTTTTTT
NA TRBJ2-5 NA TRBV18 CASSPPGGERETQYF TGTGCCAGCTCACCACCGGGGGGCGAGCGAGAGACCCAGTACTTC
many TRBJ1-1 NA TRBV7-2 CASTVGRTMNTEAFF TGTGCCAGCACTGTAGGACGGACGATGAACACTGAAGCTTTCTTT
NA TRBJ2-3 NA TRBV6-6 CASSPPGQSDTQYF TGTGCCAGCAGCCCACCAGGTCAGAGTGATACGCAGTATTTT
NA TRBJ2-7 TRBD2 TRBV12-3/TRBV12-4 CASSLGGVVGEQYF TGTGCCAGCAGTTTGGGAGGGGTTGTAGGCGAGCAGTACTTC
NA TRBJ2-7 NA TRBV12-3/TRBV12-4 CASNLGAGPGEQYF TGTGCCAGCAATCTGGGCGCGGGCCCAGGGGAGCAGTACTTC
few TRBJ1-1 TRBD1 TRBV6-1 CASSWDRGSTEAFF TGTGCCAGCAGTTGGGACAGGGGAAGCACTGAAGCTTTCTTT
NA TRBJ2-1 TRBD2 TRBV20-1 CSARTKPGLAGRSSYNEQFF TGCAGTGCTAGAACAAAGCCGGGACTAGCGGGACGGAGCTCCTACAATGAGCAGTTCTTC
NA TRBJ2-1 TRBD2 TRBV4-1 CASSHPKEREGSSYNEQFF TGCGCCAGCAGCCACCCCAAGGAGCGGGAGGGGAGCTCCTACAATGAGCAGTTCTTC
few TRBJ1-2 NA TRBV4-1 CASSQGTDGDNYGYTF TGCGCCAGCAGCCAAGGGACCGACGGAGATAACTATGGCTACACCTTC
NA TRBJ1-1 TRBD1 TRBV6-2/TRBV6-3 CASSLDRDRAVQAFF TGTGCCAGCAGTCTCGACCGGGACAGGGCCGTCCAGGCTTTCTTT
NA TRBJ1-1 NA TRBV7-9 CASSEPNRENTEAFF TGTGCCAGCAGCGAACCCAACAGGGAGAACACTGAAGCTTTCTTT
few TRBJ2-1 TRBD2 TRBV7-6 CASSTWTSREQFF TGTGCCAGCAGCACGTGGACTAGCAGGGAGCAGTTCTTC
NA TRBJ1-2 NA TRBV12-3/TRBV12-4 CASTPRGYGYTF TGTGCCAGCACCCCCCGGGGCTATGGCTACACCTTC
NA TRBJ2-5 NA TRBV6-2/TRBV6-3 CASSQQLGDQETQYF TGTGCCAGCAGTCAACAATTGGGCGACCAAGAGACCCAGTACTTC
NA TRBJ2-3 NA TRBV7-2 CASGRPDTQYF TGTGCCAGCGGCCGGCCAGATACGCAGTATTTT
NA TRBJ1-2 NA TRBV15 CATSSYRANYGYTF TGTGCCACCAGCAGTTACCGGGCTAACTATGGCTACACCTTC
NA TRBJ1-2 TRBD1 TRBV7-9 CASSSRTGGDYGYTF TGTGCCAGCAGCTCACGGACAGGGGGCGACTATGGCTACACCTTC
NA TRBJ2-7 TRBD1 TRBV7-6 CASSLGQGNFYEQYF TGTGCCAGCAGCTTGGGACAGGGGAATTTCTACGAGCAGTACTTC
few TRBJ1-2 NA TRBV11-2 CASSSAGRGYTF TGTGCCAGCAGCTCGGCCGGTCGAGGCTACACCTTC
many TRBJ2-1 TRBD2 TRBV7-2 CASSLRAGGRRNEQFF TGTGCCAGCAGCTTAAGAGCGGGAGGACGGCGCAATGAGCAGTTCTTC
NA TRBJ2-1 TRBD2 TRBV18 CASSPAAGGRNEQFF TGTGCCAGCTCACCCGCGGCGGGAGGGAGAAATGAGCAGTTCTTC
few TRBJ1-4 NA TRBV18 CASSPTQNHGQNEKLFF TGTGCCAGCTCACCTACGCAAAACCACGGACAGAATGAAAAACTGTTTTTT
many TRBJ2-7 NA TRBV7-8 CASSAGGRTYEQYF TGTGCCAGCAGTGCAGGTGGCAGGACCTACGAGCAGTACTTC
many TRBJ2-1 TRBD2 TRBV7-8 CASSLVPSGEQFF TGTGCCAGCAGCTTAGTGCCTAGCGGTGAGCAGTTCTTC
few TRBJ2-7 TRBD2 TRBV12-3/TRBV12-4 CASGRDSYEQYF TGTGCCAGTGGGAGGGACTCCTACGAGCAGTACTTC
few TRBJ2-2 TRBD2 TRBV11-3 CASSLSTSSAGELFF TGTGCCAGCAGCTTATCGACTAGCTCAGCCGGGGAGCTGTTTTTT
once TRBJ2-2 TRBD1 TRBV28 CASSLTGVYGELFF TGTGCCAGCAGTTTAACAGGGGTTTACGGGGAGCTGTTTTTT
many TRBJ1-1 NA TRBV7-6 CASSTDASMNTEAFF TGTGCCAGCAGCACCGACGCCTCGATGAACACTGAAGCTTTCTTT
few TRBJ2-5 NA TRBV6-1 CASLASRSQGRETQYF TGTGCCAGCCTGGCCTCCAGGTCGCAGGGGAGGGAGACCCAGTACTTC
few TRBJ2-2 NA TRBV6-1 CASSSPSGAGESNTGELFF TGTGCCAGCAGCTCACCCTCCGGGGCCGGGGAGTCGAACACCGGGGAGCTGTTTTTT
NA TRBJ1-4 NA TRBV12-3/TRBV12-4 CASSLADVGKLFF TGTGCCAGCAGTTTAGCGGATGTGGGAAAACTGTTTTTT